Following are 13 T cell receptor beta chains from one sample sequenced in a study of blood T cell repertoires in COVID-19. The data were produced by immunoSEQ multiplex PCR, yet TCRdb's version contains in-frame clones alone and is incomplete. Of 85,000 to 95,000 clones listed, around nine tenths are singletons. The sequenced sample consisted of peripheral blood. These receptors all come from a woman aged 80 or older with acute or convalescent COVID-19.

V and J are TRBV10-3 and TRBJ1-4; D possibly corresponds to TRBD1 (5 bases). The CDR3 totals 12 residues. The V gene lost 11 bases and the J gene lost 7 bases, with 14 bases spanning the gap. Germline assignment: CDR1 ENHRY and CDR2 SYGVKD. In DNA, the CDR3 is TGTGCCGCCCGGGGGGTTACTGAAAAACTGTTTTTT. It yields the protein CAARGVTEKLFF.

The chain uses TRBV9 and TRBJ2-3, with TRBD1 matching 7 bases. This CDR3 comprises 15 residues. J gave up 2 bases and V 1 base, and 4 bases lay outside the gene matches. Germline loops: CDR1 SGDLS, CDR2 YYNGEE. CDR3 sequence: CASSVQGVPTDTQYF. The CDR3 coding sequence is TGTGCCAGCAGCGTACAGGGGGTCCCCACAGATACGCAGTATTTT.

V and J are TRBV3-1 (or the pseudogene TRBV3-2) and TRBJ2-1, with 7 bases matching TRBD2. The trim removed 0 bases at V and 5 bases at J, leaving 4 bases unmatched. CDR1 is LGHDT and CDR2 is YNNKEL in the germline V gene (reference sequence). The CDR3 contains 15 residues. The chain's CDR3 is CASSQDGGNDNEQFF. The CDR3 nucleotides are TGTGCCAGCAGCCAAGACGGGGGGAACGACAATGAGCAGTTCTTC.

The CDR3 spells CASIQYSGNTIYF. The CDR3 DNA follows: TGTGCCAGCATACAGTACTCTGGAAACACCATATATTTT. The chain employs TRBV6-5 and TRBJ1-3; D is unclear. Per the germline V gene, CDR1 is MNHEY and CDR2 is SVGAGI. V gave up 7 bases and J gave up 0 bases, with 7 bases separating them. The CDR3 has 13 residues.

The rearrangement joins TRBV6-5 to TRBJ1-6; D is uncertain. Deletions cut 6 bases from V and 7 bases from J, with 7 bases between. Looked up from germline, CDR1 is MNHEY and CDR2 is SVGAGI. The length of the CDR3 is 12 residues. As DNA, the CDR3 is TGTGCCAGCAGAACGGGAAATTCACCCCTCCACTTT. It yields the protein CASRTGNSPLHF.

This clone has a handful of counts. The chain has TRBV5-4 and TRBJ2-6, with a weak D call TRBD2 (6 bases). With 0 bases removed from V and 3 bases from J, the gap between germline ends came to 10 bases. Germline lookup yields CDR1 SGHNT and CDR2 YYREEE (reference sequence). This CDR3 contains 16 residues. For the CDR3, the DNA is TGTGCCAGCAGCTTGGACGGGGGTGGTGGGGCCAACGTCCTGACTTTC. This translates into CASSLDGGGGANVLTF.

This chain's CDR3 is CASSINPSAFPYNEQFF. CDR3 DNA sequence: TGTGCCAGTAGTATTAACCCCAGCGCCTTTCCCTACAATGAGCAGTTCTTC. V gene TRBV19 combines with J gene TRBJ2-1; D is ambiguous. This CDR3 is 17 amino acids long. The V gene lost 3 bases and the J gene lost 2 bases, with 17 bases spanning the gap. Germline-derived CDR1 and CDR2 are LNHDA and SQIVND (reference sequence).

This clone was detected only a few times. This chain links TRBV11-3 with TRBJ2-7; 7 positions match TRBD1. Looked up from germline, CDR1 is SGHNT and CDR2 is YENEEA. The CDR3 sequence is 13 residues long. V gave up 2 bases and J gave up 4 bases; unmatched junction bases: 2. This chain's CDR3 is CASSLYRGYEQYF. The DNA of the CDR3 is TGTGCCAGCAGCTTATACAGGGGATACGAGCAGTACTTC.

The chain recombines TRBV2 with TRBJ1-5, with D hard to call. Germline assignment: CDR1 SNHLY and CDR2 FYNNEI. This CDR3 comprises 14 residues. The V end was cut by 3 bases, the J end by 1 base, with 7 bases between. The CDR3 DNA is TGTGCCAGCAGTGAGGCGACAAGCAATCAGCCCCAGCATTTT. Its translation is CASSEATSNQPQHF.

The chain uses TRBV3-1 (or the pseudogene TRBV3-2) and TRBJ2-3; 9 bases map to TRBD2. Trimming cost V 1 base and J 6 bases; bases outside gene matches: 8. The germline CDR1 and CDR2 sequences are LGHDT and YNNKEL (reference sequence). The CDR3 contains 16 residues. DNA for the CDR3: TGTGCCAGCAGCCAAGCTAGGGCGGGGGGGCCGGATACGCAGTATTTT. It is translated as CASSQARAGGPDTQYF.

The V gene is TRBV30, the J gene TRBJ1-3; D is ambiguous. The V end lost 0 bases, the J end lost 4 bases, and 7 bases lay between the germline ends. This CDR3 is 13 amino acids long. Per the germline V gene, CDR1 is GTSNPN and CDR2 is SVGIG (reference sequence). The CDR3 sequence is CAWSVGGGNTIYF. CDR3 coding DNA: TGTGCCTGGAGTGTAGGAGGGGGAAACACCATATATTTT.

V is TRBV25-1 and J is TRBJ2-5, with 8 bases fitting TRBD2. Germline V CDR1 and CDR2: MGHDK, SYGVNS. The CDR3 length is 15 residues. V was clipped by 5 bases and J by 5 bases; unmatched bases: 10. CDR3 region: CASSRGGDRSETQYF. The CDR3 region has the DNA TGTGCCAGCAGTCGGGGGGGAGACCGTTCTGAGACCCAGTACTTC.

This clone was counted a single time. The genes are TRBV19 and TRBJ1-2, with D maybe TRBD1 (6 bases). CDR3 length: 11 residues. Germline CDR1 is LNHDA and CDR2 is SQIVND (reference sequence). The germline V and J ends were trimmed by 11 bases and 1 base, with 8 bases remaining between them. The CDR3 reads CAGRGNYGYTF. The CDR3 bases are TGTGCCGGCAGGGGTAACTATGGCTACACCTTC.